These 9 T cell receptor beta chains originate from one sample sequenced in a study of identical twins. TCRdb re-analysed the 5' RACE reads in MiXCR, keeping a single row per CDR3 protein. The repertoire holds roughly 630,000 distinct CDR3 sequences, with less than 9% as singletons. This sample also belongs to another study, concerning yellow fever vaccine responses in identical twins.

Input material: PBMCs. These receptors came from a woman aged 18 to 35 in good health.

There are many counts of this clonotype. The chain links TRBV4-2 to TRBJ2-2; TRBD2 matches at 10 bases. Germline V gene sequence: CDR1 LGHNA, CDR2 YNFKEQ. The CDR3 contains 16 residues. J gave up 5 bases and V 2 bases, and 5 bases lay outside the gene matches. CDR3 sequence: CASSQKRGGFTGELFF. DNA of the CDR3: TGTGCCAGCAGCCAAAAGCGGGGGGGCTTTACCGGGGAGCTGTTTTTT.

This clonotype was seen a few times. The V and J genes are TRBV12-3 or TRBV12-4 and TRBJ2-5; a possible D gene is TRBD1 (5 bases). V was pared by 3 bases and J by 7 bases, with 12 bases between. The CDR3 covers 13 residues. The chain's CDR3 is CASSLGPSATQYF. CDR3 nucleotide sequence: TGTGCCAGCAGTTTGGGGCCCTCAGCGACCCAGTACTTC.

This clonotype has ten or more counts. The V and J genes are TRBV12-3 or TRBV12-4 and TRBJ1-5, with TRBD1 identical over 9 bases. This CDR3 is 17 amino acids long. The V gene end was trimmed by 5 bases and the J gene end by 2 bases; junction bases not matched to a gene: 10. CDR3 DNA sequence: TGTGCCAGCAGTCCCGGACAGGGGTCTTCTGGCAATCAGCCCCAGCATTTT. It specifies CASSPGQGSSGNQPQHF.

This clonotype occurred many times. The chain's CDR3 is CASSTPAGASYEQYF. The CDR3 DNA reads TGTGCCAGCAGTACTCCAGCGGGGGCATCCTACGAGCAGTACTTC. The rearrangement uses TRBV25-1 and TRBJ2-7; 8 bases are a match to TRBD2. The length of the CDR3 is 15 residues. After removal of 5 bases from V and 1 base from J, the junction contained 7 bases not matched to a gene. The germline V gene has CDR1 MGHDK and CDR2 SYGVNS.

The sample holds a few counts of this clonotype. The chain has TRBV12-3 or TRBV12-4 and TRBJ2-7; maybe TRBD1 (5 bases). V was pared by 3 bases and J by 3 bases, with 9 bases between. The CDR3 covers 13 residues. CDR3 in amino acids: CASSFGHLYEQYV. The DNA for the CDR3 is TGTGCCAGCAGTTTTGGACATCTCTACGAGCAGTACGTC.

This clonotype was seen at least ten times. The chain joins TRBV5-1 to TRBJ1-6; D not certain. The CDR3 loop spans 15 amino acids. Germline V gives CDR1 SGHRS, CDR2 YFSETQ. The V and J ends lost 0 bases and 8 bases respectively, with 12 bases between them. CDR3 amino acids: CASSLGGYRYSPLHF. As DNA, the CDR3 is TGCGCCAGCAGCTTGGGTGGGTACAGATATTCACCCCTCCACTTT.

At least ten counts were recorded for this clonotype. The chain recombines TRBV10-3 with TRBJ2-2, with D possibly matching TRBD1 (6 bases). This CDR3 spans 14 amino acids. Trimming took off 7 bases at V and 1 base at J, with 10 bases between the two ends. Germline V gene data show CDR1 as ENHRY and CDR2 as SYGVKD. CDR3 nucleotides: TGTGCCATCACTAAACAGGGGAACACCGGGGAGCTGTTTTTT. This sequence encodes CAITKQGNTGELFF.

This clonotype was found many times. The chain is built from TRBV5-5 and TRBJ1-3, with 7 bases matching TRBD1. This CDR3 contains 11 residues. CDR1 is SGHKS, CDR2 YYEKEE, per germline (reference sequence). V was clipped by 5 bases and J by 8 bases; unmatched bases: 1. CDR3 coding DNA: TGTGCCAGCAGACAGGGGTACACCATATATTTT. This sequence encodes CASRQGYTIYF.

This clonotype was counted a single time. The rearrangement joins TRBV18 to TRBJ1-5; no clear D gene. The CDR3 length is 17 residues. V gave up 2 bases and J gave up 0 bases, with 14 bases separating them. CDR1 is KGHSH, CDR2 LQKENI, per germline. In DNA, the CDR3 is TGTGCCAGCTCACCATGGGGAGGAATGTTTAGCAATCAGCCCCAGCATTTT. Protein: CASSPWGGMFSNQPQHF.